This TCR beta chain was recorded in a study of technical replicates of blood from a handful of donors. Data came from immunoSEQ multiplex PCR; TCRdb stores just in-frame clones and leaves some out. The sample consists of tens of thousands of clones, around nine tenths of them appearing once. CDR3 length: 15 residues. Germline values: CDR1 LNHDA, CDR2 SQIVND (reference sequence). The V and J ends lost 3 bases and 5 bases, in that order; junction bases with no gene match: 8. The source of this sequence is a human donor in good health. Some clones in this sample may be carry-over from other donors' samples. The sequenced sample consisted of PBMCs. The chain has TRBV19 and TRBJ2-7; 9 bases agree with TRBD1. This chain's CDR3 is CASSISGTGYNEQYF. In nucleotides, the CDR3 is TGTGCCAGTAGTATTTCCGGGACAGGGTATAACGAGCAGTACTTC. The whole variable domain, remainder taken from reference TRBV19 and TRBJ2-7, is DGGITQSPKYLFRKEGQNVTLSCEQNLNHDAMYWYRQDPGQGLRLIYYSQIVNDFQKGDIAEGYSVSREKKESFPLTVTSAQKNPTAFYLCASSISGTGYNEQYFGPGTRLTVT.